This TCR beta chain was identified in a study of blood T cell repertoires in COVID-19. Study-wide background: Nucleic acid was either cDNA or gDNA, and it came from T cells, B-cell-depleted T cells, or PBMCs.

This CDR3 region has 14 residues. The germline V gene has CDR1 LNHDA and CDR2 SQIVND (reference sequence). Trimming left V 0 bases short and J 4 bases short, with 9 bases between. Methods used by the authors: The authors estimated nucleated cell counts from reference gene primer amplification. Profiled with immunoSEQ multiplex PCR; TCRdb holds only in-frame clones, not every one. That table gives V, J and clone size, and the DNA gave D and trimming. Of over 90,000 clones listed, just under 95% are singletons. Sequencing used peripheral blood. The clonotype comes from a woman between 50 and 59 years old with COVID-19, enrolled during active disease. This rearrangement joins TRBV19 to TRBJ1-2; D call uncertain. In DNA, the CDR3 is TGTGCCAGTAGTATAGATGTCGACACCTATGGCTACACCTTC. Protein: CASSIDVDTYGYTF.